This T cell receptor beta chain was recorded in a study of control samples from healthy donors and cancer patients. Clones were read by immunoSEQ multiplex PCR, and TCRdb kept only the in-frame ones, dropping some. The sample consists of just over 150,000 clones, roughly 94% of them appearing once. This CDR3 is built from 13 residues. V was cut by 6 bases and J by 8 bases, with 16 bases left in between. CDR1 LNHDA and CDR2 SQIVND come from the germline V gene (reference sequence). The chain links TRBV19 to TRBJ1-2; D is uncertain. The source is a woman aged 40-49 years in good health. Sequencing used blood. In nucleotides, the CDR3 is TGTGCCAGTAGCTTTAACCCCGCGGGAGGCTACACCTTC. Amino acid sequence: CASSFNPAGGYTF.